This TCR beta chain was documented in a study of blood T cell repertoires in COVID-19. Study overall: Donors in the United States, Italy and Spain gave samples during acute or convalescent COVID-19.

This clone appeared once. Germline CDR1 reads SGHRS; CDR2 reads YFSETQ. CDR3 length: 14 residues. Trimming took off 5 bases at V and 2 bases at J, with 13 bases between the two ends. Original processing methods: Reference gene primer amplification yielded estimated nucleated cell counts. Repertoires were generated with immunoSEQ multiplex PCR, while TCRdb's copy carries only in-frame clones and drops some. The DNA gave D and trimming, while V, J and clone size come from that table. The repertoire holds approximately 80,000 clones, with roughly 91% as singletons. V and J are TRBV5-1 and TRBJ1-1, with D perhaps matching TRBD1 (6 bases). The clonotype originates from a woman in her forties or fifties in a cohort sampled during active COVID-19. The sequencing input was peripheral blood. CDR3 DNA: TGCGCCAGCAGGACCGGGACATCTAACACTGAAGCTTTCTTT. Translating it yields CASRTGTSNTEAFF. The complete variable domain, with remaining parts taken from reference TRBV5-1 and TRBJ1-1, reads KAGVTQTPRYLIKTRGQQVTLSCSPISGHRSVSWYQQTPGQGLQFLFEYFSETQRNKGNFPGRFSGRQFSNSRSEMNVSTLELGDSALYLCASRTGTSNTEAFFGQGTRLTVV.